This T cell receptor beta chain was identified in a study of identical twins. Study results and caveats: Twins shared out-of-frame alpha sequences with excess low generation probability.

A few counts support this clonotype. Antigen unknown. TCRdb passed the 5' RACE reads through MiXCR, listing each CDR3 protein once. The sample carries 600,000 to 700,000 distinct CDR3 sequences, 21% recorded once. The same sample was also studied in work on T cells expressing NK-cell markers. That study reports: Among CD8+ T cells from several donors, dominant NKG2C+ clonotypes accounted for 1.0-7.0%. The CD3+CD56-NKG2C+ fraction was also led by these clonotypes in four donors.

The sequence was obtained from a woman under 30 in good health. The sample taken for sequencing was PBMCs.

The CDR3 loop reads CASTLLGSGNTDTQYF. CDR3 sequence (DNA): TGTGCCAGCACCCTCTTGGGTAGCGGGAACACAGATACGCAGTATTTT. The chain is built from TRBV27 and TRBJ2-3; 8 nucleotides line up with TRBD2. CDR1 and CDR2 (germline): MNHEY, SMNVEV (reference sequence). The J segment lost 2 bases and the V segment lost 7 bases, leaving 11 bases of the junction unmatched. This CDR3 comprises 16 residues.